This T cell receptor (beta chain) stems from a study of early T cells in non-severe SARS-CoV-2 infection. The study, taken as a whole, reports: CD4 and private specificities were missed by VDJdb matching, which favored anti-spike CD8 responses.

Germline values: CDR1 MNHNS, CDR2 SASEGT. This CDR3 is built from 13 residues. V was pared by 7 bases and J by 7 bases, with 14 bases between. As concerns this clonotype: Antigen specificity is unknown.

Unique molecular identifiers were affixed to single, distinct cDNA molecules. TCRdb re-called the 5' RACE reads through MiXCR, storing one row per CDR3 protein. The sample holds about 100,000 distinct CDR3 sequences, about 13% seen once. The source material was whole blood. The V gene is TRBV6-1, the J gene TRBJ2-1, with D possibly TRBD1 on 5 matching bases. The receptor was isolated from an adult who was a healthcare worker with PCR-confirmed SARS-CoV-2 infection or an uninfected control (not recorded which). CDR3 region: CASTPLGLNEQFF. CDR3 nucleotide sequence: TGTGCCAGCACCCCGCTGGGGCTAAATGAGCAGTTCTTC.